These 25 T cell receptor beta chains share one sample of origin, sequenced in a study of T cell responses to AZD1222 COVID-19 vaccine. Using immunoSEQ multiplex PCR, the repertoire was profiled, and TCRdb retains in-frame clones only, with some absent. The table records approximately 75,000 clones, 87% of them present only once. Sequenced material: peripheral blood, taken 28 days after the second AZD1222 dose. These receptors originate from an adult who received the AZD1222 COVID-19 vaccine.

V usage is TRBV5-6 and J usage is TRBJ2-3, with 7 bases matching TRBD1. CDR1 and CDR2 from the germline V gene are SGHDT and YYEEEE. With V trimmed by 0 bases and J by 1 base, 5 bases remained unmatched. CDR3 size: 16 residues. The CDR3: CASSLVGGQGTDTQYF. The CDR3 DNA reads as TGTGCCAGCAGCTTGGTAGGTGGACAGGGCACAGATACGCAGTATTTT.

This sequence joins TRBV7-2 and TRBJ2-1; 9 nucleotides match TRBD2. V trimming: 3 bases; J trimming: 7 bases; junction bases outside the gene matches: 16. Germline values: CDR1 SGHTA, CDR2 FQGNSA. This CDR3 contains 18 residues. The DNA for the CDR3 is TGTGCCAGCAGCTTGCTGACTAGCGGTCCCACCTCAGTGAATGAGCAGTTCTTC. Its translation: CASSLLTSGPTSVNEQFF.

This chain joins TRBV5-1 and TRBJ2-7, with D hard to call. In germline, CDR1 is SGHRS, CDR2 YFSETQ. The CDR3 is made up of 13 amino acids. Trimming removed 2 bases from V and 3 bases from J, with 9 bases in between. CDR3 sequence (DNA): TGCGCCAGCAGCTTTCAGCTTCGCTACGAGCAGTACTTC. Translated, it gives CASSFQLRYEQYF.

The chain joins TRBV5-1 to TRBJ2-1; possibly TRBD1 for D (5 bases). This CDR3 has 13 residues. V lost 2 bases and J lost 7, with 10 bases in between. Germline CDR1 is SGHRS and CDR2 is YFSETQ. This chain's CDR3 is CASSLGRVNEQFF. As DNA, the CDR3 is TGCGCCAGCAGCTTAGGCAGGGTGAATGAGCAGTTCTTC.

This clone was observed a single time. V usage is TRBV7-9 and J usage is TRBJ2-5; TRBD2 aligns across 11 bases. The CDR3 loop spans 15 amino acids. Germline CDR1 and CDR2: SEHNR and FQNEAQ (reference sequence). Germline trimming cut 5 bases from V and 4 bases from J; bases unmatched to any gene: 6. CDR3 sequence (DNA): TGTGCCAGCAGCGTCTCTAGCGGGGGGTTAGAGACCCAGTACTTC. Protein sequence: CASSVSSGGLETQYF.

The count of this clone is one. This chain joins TRBV2 and TRBJ1-5, with D maybe TRBD1 (5 bases). CDR3 length equals 15 residues. With 0 bases removed from V and 7 bases from J, the gap between germline ends came to 13 bases. Germline CDR1 SNHLY, CDR2 FYNNEI. The CDR3, as DNA: TGTGCCAGCAGTGAAGCTTGGGGCCCTGCGCAGCCCCAGCATTTT. Translated: CASSEAWGPAQPQHF. Drawing the rest from reference TRBV2 and TRBJ1-5, the complete variable domain is EPEVTQTPSHQVTQMGQEVILRCVPISNHLYFYWYRQILGQKVEFLVSFYNNEISEKSEIFDDQFSVERPDGSNFTLKIRSTKLEDSAMYFCASSEAWGPAQPQHFGDGTRLSIL.

The rearrangement links TRBV7-8 to TRBJ2-3; D call uncertain. Germline V gene lookup returns CDR1 SGHVS and CDR2 FQNEAQ. The length of the CDR3 is 15 residues. V lost 1 base and J lost 4, with 12 bases in between. CDR3 protein: CASSLEIQPSDTQYF. Written as DNA, the CDR3 is TGTGCCAGCAGCTTAGAGATACAGCCCTCAGATACGCAGTATTTT. Filled out from reference TRBV7-8 and TRBJ2-3, the complete variable domain reads GAGVSQSPRYKVAKRGQDVALRCDPISGHVSLFWYQQALGQGPEFLTYFQNEAQLDKSGLPSDRFFAERPEGSVSTLKIQRTQQEDSAVYLCASSLEIQPSDTQYFGPGTRLTVL.

The gene calls are TRBV2 and TRBJ1-1, with no clear D. Germline V CDR1 and CDR2: SNHLY, FYNNEI. The CDR3 extends over 15 amino acids. The germline V and J ends were trimmed by 1 base and 1 base, with 10 bases remaining between them. The CDR3 loop is CASSEGPQPNTEAFF. CDR3 in DNA: TGTGCCAGCAGTGAAGGGCCGCAGCCGAACACTGAAGCTTTCTTT.

This clone has just one count. The chain joins TRBV29-1 to TRBJ2-1, with TRBD1 matching 11 bases. The CDR3 is made up of 14 amino acids. Germline loops: CDR1 SQVTM, CDR2 ANQGSEA. The V gene end was trimmed by 7 bases and the J gene end by 5 bases; junction bases not matched to a gene: 7. The DNA for the CDR3 is TGCAGCGCTCCGGACAGGGGGCAGAACAATGAGCAGTTCTTC. Translated: CSAPDRGQNNEQFF.

V is TRBV6-1 and J is TRBJ2-7; 8 bases match TRBD2. The CDR3 totals 13 residues. J was trimmed by 7 bases and V by 3 bases; bases with no gene match: 5. Per the germline V gene, CDR1 is MNHNS and CDR2 is SASEGT. This CDR3 reads CASSEFGTSEQYF. For the CDR3, the DNA is TGTGCCAGCAGTGAGTTTGGGACTAGTGAGCAGTACTTC.

The chain couples TRBV7-2 to TRBJ1-2; 9 bases align to TRBD1. The CDR3 has 15 amino acids. From germline, CDR1 is SGHTA and CDR2 FQGNSA. The trim removed 4 bases at V and 4 bases at J, leaving 7 bases unmatched. The CDR3 region is CASSSQRTGAYGYTF. The CDR3, as DNA: TGTGCCAGCAGCTCTCAAAGGACAGGGGCCTATGGCTACACCTTC.

The V and J genes are TRBV30 and TRBJ1-1, with D unresolved. V gave up 0 bases and J gave up 7 bases, with 9 bases separating them. The germline CDR1 and CDR2 sequences are GTSNPN and SVGIG (reference sequence). The CDR3 runs to 12 residues. The CDR3 spells CAWSVVRLEAFF. The CDR3 nucleotides read TGTGCCTGGAGTGTAGTCAGGCTTGAAGCTTTCTTT.

The gene calls are TRBV7-8 and TRBJ2-5; TRBD1 might be the D (6 bases). The CDR3 extends over 13 amino acids. Germline CDR1 is SGHVS and CDR2 is FQNEAQ. Trimming removed 5 bases from V and 5 bases from J, with 12 bases in between. The CDR3 nucleotides read TGTGCCAGCAGCCCCACAGGGAAGGAGACCCAGTACTTC. Its protein product is CASSPTGKETQYF.

This clone has only one observation. The genes are TRBV9 and TRBJ2-5, with TRBD2 matching 8 bases. Per the germline V gene, CDR1 is SGDLS and CDR2 is YYNGEE. J was trimmed by 4 bases and V by 7 bases; bases with no gene match: 9. The CDR3 loop spans 14 amino acids. The CDR3 sequence: CASGNSGGGETQYF. The CDR3, as DNA: TGTGCCAGCGGTAACAGCGGGGGTGGAGAGACCCAGTACTTC. Complete variable domain (other parts from reference TRBV9 and TRBJ2-5): DSGVTQTPKHLITATGQRVTLRCSPRSGDLSVYWYQQSLDQGLQFLIQYYNGEERAKGNILERFSAQQFPDLHSELNLSSLELGDSALYFCASGNSGGGETQYFGPGTRLLVL.

Only a few counts were recorded for this clone. This chain connects TRBV2 to TRBJ2-7, with D tentatively TRBD1 (5 bases). The germline V gene has CDR1 SNHLY and CDR2 FYNNEI. The V gene lost 6 bases and the J gene lost 0 bases, with 12 bases spanning the gap. CDR3 length: 14 residues. For the CDR3, the DNA is TGTGCCAGCAGAGCCTGGACAAACTCCTACGAGCAGTACTTC. Protein sequence: CASRAWTNSYEQYF.

The chain carries TRBV3-1 (or the pseudogene TRBV3-2) and TRBJ1-5; D might be TRBD1 (6 bases). CDR1 is LGHDT, CDR2 YNNKEL, per germline (reference sequence). The CDR3 has 15 residues. V lost 5 bases and J 0 bases, leaving 11 bases between the germline ends. The CDR3 bases are TGTGCCAGCAGCGAGGGAGGGGGTAGCAATCAGCCCCAGCATTTT. This encodes CASSEGGGSNQPQHF.

The chain links TRBV2 to TRBJ2-4; D remains unclear. Germline V gene sequence: CDR1 SNHLY, CDR2 FYNNEI. V was shortened by 4 bases and J by 5 bases, with 9 bases between the two germline ends. This CDR3 is 13 amino acids long. The CDR3 here is CASSVQPENIQYF. The CDR3, as DNA: TGTGCCAGCAGTGTTCAGCCCGAAAACATTCAGTACTTC. Based on the CDR3 plus reference TRBV2 and TRBJ2-4, the full variable domain is EPEVTQTPSHQVTQMGQEVILRCVPISNHLYFYWYRQILGQKVEFLVSFYNNEISEKSEIFDDQFSVERPDGSNFTLKIRSTKLEDSAMYFCASSVQPENIQYFGAGTRLSVL.

The V call is TRBV3-1 (or the pseudogene TRBV3-2), the J call TRBJ2-3; D might be TRBD2 (5 bases). The germline gives CDR1 LGHDT, CDR2 YNNKEL (reference sequence). CDR3 length equals 14 residues. Trimming removed 1 base from V and 10 bases from J, with 15 bases in between. As DNA, the CDR3 is TGTGCCAGCAGCCAAGGCTGGGGAGCGCCGTCGCAGTATTTT. It encodes CASSQGWGAPSQYF.

The chain combines TRBV28 with TRBJ1-2; 8 bases align to TRBD1. J lost 8 bases, V lost 1 base, and 9 bases had no gene match. The CDR3 totals 15 residues. Per germline, CDR1 MDHEN and CDR2 SYDVKM. This chain's CDR3 is CASSLSDRDRSGYTF. CDR3 sequence (DNA): TGTGCCAGCAGTTTATCGGACAGGGATAGGTCGGGCTACACCTTC.

The chain carries TRBV28 and TRBJ1-5, with TRBD1 matching over 7 bases. V gave up 2 bases and J gave up 5 bases; unmatched junction bases: 6. Per the germline V gene, CDR1 is MDHEN and CDR2 is SYDVKM. This CDR3 spans 15 amino acids. CDR3 sequence: CASSLGTAVHQPQHF. For the CDR3, the DNA is TGTGCCAGCAGTTTAGGGACAGCGGTCCATCAGCCCCAGCATTTT.

Comments on this clone: The junction shows a germline mismatch at one end, possibly a read error. The genes are TRBV30 and TRBJ2-2; a weak D match, TRBD2 (7 bases). This CDR3 comprises 14 residues. The germline V gene encodes CDR1 GTSNPN and CDR2 SVGIG (reference sequence). CDR3 in amino acids: CAWSVRGGSGKLFF. In DNA, the CDR3 is TGTGCCTGGAGTGTAAGAGGGGGAAGCGGGAAGCTGTTTTTT.

This rearrangement joins TRBV12-3 or TRBV12-4 to TRBJ1-1; D is unclear. Deletions cut 6 bases from V and 0 bases from J, with 8 bases between. The CDR3 contains 13 residues. This CDR3 is CASSQQVNTEAFF. The CDR3 region has the DNA TGTGCCAGCAGCCAGCAGGTGAACACTGAAGCTTTCTTT.

The rearrangement joins TRBV5-1 to TRBJ1-6; D perhaps matches TRBD1 (5 bases). The CDR3 spans 15 residues. CDR1 SGHRS and CDR2 YFSETQ come from the germline V gene. Trimming removed 3 bases at V and 7 bases at J, with 14 bases between. The CDR3 nucleotides are TGCGCCAGCAGCTCTGAGGGGCTCAGGAATTCACCCCTCCACTTT. It specifies CASSSEGLRNSPLHF.

V and J are TRBV9 and TRBJ1-1; unclear D gene. This CDR3 is 14 amino acids long. Germline CDR1 SGDLS, CDR2 YYNGEE. V lost 4 bases and J lost 3, with 13 bases in between. In DNA, the CDR3 is TGTGCCAGCAGCCTTAGACCCGAGGACACTGAAGCTTTCTTT. Amino acid sequence: CASSLRPEDTEAFF.

The J gene is TRBJ1-1, the V gene TRBV7-9, with 10 bases aligning to TRBD1. The CDR3 consists of 15 residues. J gave up 6 bases and V 1 base, and 5 bases lay outside the gene matches. Germline values: CDR1 SEHNR, CDR2 FQNEAQ (reference sequence). In DNA, the CDR3 is TGTGCCAGCAGCTTAGAGACAGGGGGCAACGCTGAAGCTTTCTTT. Encoded protein: CASSLETGGNAEAFF.